This T cell receptor beta chain was identified during a study of technical replicates of blood from a few donors. Using immunoSEQ multiplex PCR, the repertoire was profiled, and TCRdb retains in-frame clones only, with some absent. The repertoire holds tens of thousands of clones, roughly 89% seen once, with 0.37% in the top ten. The CDR3 runs 15 residues. The trim removed 6 bases at V and 3 bases at J, leaving 7 bases unmatched. Per germline, CDR1 MNHEY and CDR2 SMNVEV (reference sequence). The chain has TRBV27 and TRBJ2-3; 9 positions match TRBD1. The receptor's source is a human donor in good health. Some clones in this sample may be carry-over from other donors' samples. The specimen was T cells isolated from PBMCs. The CDR3 DNA follows: TGTGCCAGCAGATTCCGGGACAGGGTAACAGATACGCAGTATTTT. Its protein product is CASRFRDRVTDTQYF.